The entry below describes one TCR beta chain. The CDR3 runs 16 residues. Deletions cut 4 bases from V and 3 bases from J, with 22 bases between. Germline V gene sequence: CDR1 GTSNPN, CDR2 SVGIG (reference sequence). This entry belongs to a study of shared clonotypes between healthy human individuals. The repertoire was sequenced with immunoSEQ multiplex PCR; TCRdb's copy has only in-frame clones and lacks some. The sample yields hundreds of thousands of clones, around 87% seen once. The origin of this receptor is a man aged 18 to 30 in good health. Sequenced material: memory CD8+ T cells sorted from blood. Noted subset: CD45RO+ cells pooled with CCR7-negative TemRA cells. The chain is built from TRBV30 and TRBJ2-7, with D unresolved. CDR3 DNA sequence: TGTGCCTGGACTCCTCCCTCCCCAGACTCTTACTACGAGCAGTACTTC. Protein product: CAWTPPSPDSYYEQYF.